This TCR beta chain was obtained from a study of T cells in Graves' hyperthyroidism and ophthalmopathy. Graves' hyperthyroidism is called stable when ophthalmopathy does not progress within 18 months. PBMCs stemmed from approximately 9.1 ml fresh peripheral blood. What was amplified from RNA transcripts were TCR beta CDR3 regions. HTBI primers drove first-round RT-PCR of the TCR CDR3. TCRdb redid the calling of the multiplex PCR reads with MiXCR, one entry per CDR3 protein. This sample has around 690,000 distinct CDR3 sequences, with around a sixth found just once. The CDR3 totals 16 residues. The germline V and J ends were trimmed by 0 bases and 3 bases, with 14 bases remaining between them. Germline V lookup: CDR1 SGHVS, CDR2 FNYEAQ. Whole-study results and caveats: Model predictions of ophthalmopathy came a median around 6.5 months before onset. Ophthalmopathy could be told apart from stable hyperthyroidism with a 13 V-J model.

This clonotype came up many times. The target antigen is unknown. This TCR was recovered from a man between 45 and 60 years old with Graves' hyperthyroidism. Sequenced: blood. The chain is built from TRBV7-6 and TRBJ2-5, with D possibly called TRBD1 or TRBD2 (5 bases each). CDR3 sequence reads: CASSLAGRVGEETQYF. The CDR3 DNA is TGTGCCAGCAGCTTAGCGGGAAGGGTGGGGGAAGAGACCCAGTACTTC.